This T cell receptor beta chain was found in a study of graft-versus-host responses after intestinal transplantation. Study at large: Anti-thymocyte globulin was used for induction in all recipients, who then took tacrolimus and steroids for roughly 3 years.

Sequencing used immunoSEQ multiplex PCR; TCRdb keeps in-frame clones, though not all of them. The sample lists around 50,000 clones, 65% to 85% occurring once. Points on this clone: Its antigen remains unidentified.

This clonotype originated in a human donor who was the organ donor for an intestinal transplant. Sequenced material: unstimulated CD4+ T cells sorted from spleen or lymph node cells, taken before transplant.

The CDR3 loop reads CASSRWDGYTF. The CDR3 coding sequence is TGTGCCAGCAGTCGATGGGATGGCTACACCTTC. The chain has TRBV6-5 and TRBJ1-2; D is ambiguous. The CDR3 spans 11 residues. Deletions cut 5 bases from V and 6 bases from J, with 7 bases between. Germline lookup yields CDR1 MNHEY and CDR2 SVGAGI.